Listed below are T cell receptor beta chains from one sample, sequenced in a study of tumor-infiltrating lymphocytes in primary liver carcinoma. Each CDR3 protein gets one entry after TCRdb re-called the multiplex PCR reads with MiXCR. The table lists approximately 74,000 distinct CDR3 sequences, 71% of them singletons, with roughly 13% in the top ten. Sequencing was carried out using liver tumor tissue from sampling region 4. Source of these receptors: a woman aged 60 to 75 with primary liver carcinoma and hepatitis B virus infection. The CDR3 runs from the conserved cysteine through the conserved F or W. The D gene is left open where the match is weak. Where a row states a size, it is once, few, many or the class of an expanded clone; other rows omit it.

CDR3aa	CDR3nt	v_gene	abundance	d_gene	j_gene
CASSAGDRGQSQPQHF	TGTGCCAGCAGCGCTGGGGACAGGGGGCAAAGTCAGCCCCAGCATTTT	TRBV7-9	many	TRBD1	TRBJ1-5
CVSSPTVSSGRAGTQYF	TGTGTCAGCAGCCCGACTGTCTCTAGTGGGAGGGCCGGTACGCAGTATTTT	TRBV7-9	NA	TRBD2	TRBJ2-3
CASSLVGTGMDEQYF	TGTGCCAGCAGTTTGGTCGGGACAGGGATGGACGAGCAGTACTTC	TRBV6-5	NA	TRBD1	TRBJ2-7
CASSLSSGGNQPQHF	TGTGCCAGCAGCTTATCCTCCGGGGGCAATCAGCCCCAGCATTTT	TRBV7-9	many	NA	TRBJ1-5
CASTGQSGSPLRF	TGCGCCAGCACCGGACAGTCCGGATCACCCCTCCGCTTT	TRBV10-2	NA	NA	TRBJ1-6
CASNLDRNYGYTF	TGTGCCAGCAACCTAGACAGAAACTATGGCTACACCTTC	TRBV6-6	NA	NA	TRBJ1-2
CSVRNSNTEAFF	TGCAGCGTTAGGAATTCGAACACTGAAGCTTTTTTT	TRBV29-1	NA	NA	TRBJ1-1
CVITGGLADHSYDEQFF	TGTGTCATCACCGGAGGACTAGCGGACCACTCCTACGATGAGCAGTTCTTC	TRBV10-3	NA	TRBD2	TRBJ2-1
CASAPLPLANVLTF	TGTGCCAGCGCCCCTTTACCTCTTGCCAACGTCCTGACTTTC	TRBV6-2/TRBV6-3	once	NA	TRBJ2-6
CARSYGQENTEAFF	TGTGCCAGAAGTTACGGACAGGAGAACACTGAAGCTTTCTTT	TRBV6-5	NA	TRBD1	TRBJ1-1